The 25 T cell receptor beta chains below were found in one sample sequenced in a study of CD8+ T cells in alopecia areata. RNA, once extracted, was reverse transcribed into cDNA for use as the sequencing template. Sequencing was performed with immunoSEQ multiplex PCR; in TCRdb, only in-frame clones are kept and a portion is missing. The data hold about 160,000 clones, with less than 70% observed a single time. Treatment: oral pan-JAK inhibitor, 5-10 mg twice daily. The starting material was CD4+ T cells sorted from blood, obtained at week 4, from a patient treated with tofacitinib. The origin of the receptors is a human donor with alopecia areata.

The rearrangement joins TRBV25-1 to TRBJ1-1, with D unresolved. The V gene's germline CDR1 is MGHDK and CDR2 SYGVNS. CDR3 length: 12 residues. Trimming cost V 6 bases and J 5 bases, with 10 bases left between them. The CDR3 nucleotides are TGTGCCAGCAGCGGGAGACGGACTGAAGCTTTCTTT. It codes for CASSGRRTEAFF.

The chain is built from TRBV5-6 and TRBJ1-4, with TRBD1 matching 8 bases. CDR1 and CDR2 from the germline V gene are SGHDT and YYEEEE. This CDR3 has 15 residues. Trimming at V came to 4 bases and at J to 4 bases, leaving 6 bases not matched to a gene. In DNA, the CDR3 is TGTGCCAGCAGCGGAGGACAGGGACTTAATGAAAAACTGTTTTTT. This translates into CASSGGQGLNEKLFF.

The V gene is TRBV7-2, the J gene TRBJ1-1, with a tentative D call TRBD1 (6 bases). The CDR3 covers 11 residues. The V gene's germline CDR1 is SGHTA and CDR2 FQGNSA. Trimming stripped 4 bases from V and 7 bases from J, with 7 bases between. The CDR3 nucleotides read TGTGCCAGCAGCTCCAGGGGTGAAGCTTTCTTT. The encoded protein is CASSSRGEAFF.

Details on this clone: Distinct nucleotide sequences in the sample also encode this CDR3. The DNA for the CDR3 is TGTGCCAGCAGCTTAGTAGGGGGCAATCAGCCCCAGCATTTT. Encoded protein: CASSLVGGNQPQHF. This sequence joins TRBV11-2 and TRBJ1-5, with D maybe TRBD1 (5 bases). There are 14 residues in the CDR3. Between the trimmed V and J ends, which lost 1 base and 2 bases, there was a span of 6 bases. The germline V gene has CDR1 SGHAT and CDR2 FQNNGV.

V and J are TRBV5-6 and TRBJ2-3; no definite D call. Germline assignment: CDR1 SGHDT and CDR2 YYEEEE. V lost 6 bases, J lost 4 bases, and 6 bases lay in between. The CDR3 has 11 residues. The DNA of the CDR3 is TGTGCCAGCACGGCGGCAGATACGCAGTATTTT. It is translated as CASTAADTQYF.

The chain uses TRBV2 and TRBJ2-5, with TRBD1 as a possible D gene (5 bases). Trimming left V 7 bases short and J 5 bases short, with 17 bases between. This CDR3 is 14 amino acids long. CDR1 is SNHLY, CDR2 FYNNEI, per germline. DNA of the CDR3: TGTGCCAGCAAGCAGGGTGTATCCAGGGAGACCCAGTACTTC. Its protein is CASKQGVSRETQYF.

V usage is TRBV29-1 and J usage is TRBJ2-6; D gene uncertain. The CDR3 is 13 amino acids. Germline CDR1 reads SQVTM; CDR2 reads ANQGSEA. The V gene lost 4 bases and the J gene lost 4 bases, with 8 bases spanning the gap. The CDR3, as DNA: TGCAGCGTTGGTATCGGAGGGGCCAACGTCCTGACTTTC. This sequence encodes CSVGIGGANVLTF.

V gene TRBV29-1 combines with J gene TRBJ2-3; TRBD1 aligns across 8 bases. The CDR3 is made up of 11 amino acids. The germline gives CDR1 SQVTM, CDR2 ANQGSEA. Germline trimming cut 6 bases from V and 7 bases from J; bases unmatched to any gene: 3. CDR3 sequence reads: CSVRQGNTQYF. For the CDR3, the DNA is TGCAGCGTACGACAGGGGAATACGCAGTATTTT.

The chain has TRBV29-1 and TRBJ2-1; 7 nucleotides align to TRBD1. Germline trimming cut 7 bases from V and 2 bases from J; bases unmatched to any gene: 5. Germline V gene lookup returns CDR1 SQVTM and CDR2 ANQGSEA. The CDR3 length is 13 residues. The CDR3 DNA is TGCAGCGCCGACAGGGTAGCCTACAATGAGCAGTTCTTC. The encoded protein is CSADRVAYNEQFF.

The V gene is TRBV11-2, the J gene TRBJ2-1; TRBD1 matches 7 bases. The CDR3 totals 16 residues. Germline-derived CDR1 and CDR2 are SGHAT and FQNNGV. V lost 4 bases and J lost 5; bases outside the gene matches: 11. CDR3 residues: CASSSLTRDSNNEQFF. CDR3 nucleotides: TGTGCCAGCAGCTCGTTAACCCGGGACAGTAACAATGAGCAGTTCTTC.

This chain links TRBV4-2 with TRBJ2-3; 7 positions match TRBD2. CDR3 size: 16 residues. V shed 1 base, J shed 2 bases, and the junction held 6 bases outside the gene matches. CDR1 LGHNA and CDR2 YNFKEQ come from the germline V gene. CDR3 sequence (DNA): TGTGCCAGCAGCCAAGGGGCTAGCGGTAACACAGATACGCAGTATTTT. It codes for CASSQGASGNTDTQYF.

This clone was seen only a few times. CDR3 nucleotides: TGTGCCAGCAGCTTAGATGGGGGCGCGCGGGGCACTGAAGCTTTCTTT. This encodes CASSLDGGARGTEAFF. J is TRBJ1-1 and V is TRBV7-9, with D possibly matching TRBD1 (6 bases). This CDR3 is built from 16 residues. In germline, CDR1 is SEHNR, CDR2 FQNEAQ (reference sequence). V was trimmed by 1 base and J by 4 bases, leaving 16 bases between them.

This chain links TRBV29-1 with TRBJ2-5; D unclear. Between the trimmed V and J ends, which lost 8 bases and 2 bases, there was a span of 12 bases. Germline V gene sequence: CDR1 SQVTM, CDR2 ANQGSEA. The CDR3 loop spans 12 amino acids. CDR3 sequence (DNA): TGCAGCTCGGGTGGCGGACAAGAGACCCAGTACTTC. Translated: CSSGGGQETQYF.

Worth noting for this clone: One junction end does not reproduce the germline sequence, and a read error may be involved. The chain has TRBV7-7 and TRBJ2-1; D is possibly TRBD1 or TRBD2 (6 bases each). CDR1 is SSHAT and CDR2 is FNYEAQ in the germline V gene (reference sequence). The CDR3 covers 16 residues. CDR3 residues: CASSLAGGRSYNEQFF. In DNA, the CDR3 is TGTGCTAGCAGCTTGGCCGGGGGCCGCTCCTACAATGAGCAGTTCTTC.

V usage is TRBV7-6 and J usage is TRBJ2-7, with a weak D call TRBD1 (5 bases). The CDR3 contains 14 residues. V dropped 3 bases and J dropped 2 bases, with 11 bases sitting between them. CDR1 is SGHVS, CDR2 FNYEAQ, per germline. CDR3 region: CASSLSQGTYEQYF. CDR3 nucleotides: TGTGCCAGCAGCTTGAGTCAGGGAACCTACGAGCAGTACTTC.

This clone was recorded a few times. The chain employs TRBV5-1 and TRBJ2-7, with D perhaps matching TRBD1 (6 bases). The CDR3 is made up of 14 amino acids. Germline CDR1 and CDR2: SGHRS and YFSETQ. Trimming cost V 2 bases and J 6 bases, with 15 bases left between them. The CDR3 DNA sequence: TGCGCCAGCAGCTTATCGGGACACTCGGGCGAGCAGTACTTC. It encodes CASSLSGHSGEQYF. Together with reference TRBV5-1 and TRBJ2-7, the CDR3 gives the full variable domain: KAGVTQTPRYLIKTRGQQVTLSCSPISGHRSVSWYQQTPGQGLQFLFEYFSETQRNKGNFPGRFSGRQFSNSRSEMNVSTLELGDSALYLCASSLSGHSGEQYFGPGTRLTVT.

The J gene is TRBJ1-2, the V gene TRBV30, with a weak D call TRBD1 (5 bases). The CDR3 consists of 13 residues. The V end was cut by 3 bases, the J end by 0 bases, with 8 bases between. Germline CDR1 and CDR2: GTSNPN and SVGIG (reference sequence). CDR3 loop: CAWRDTSNYGYTF. As DNA, the CDR3 is TGTGCCTGGAGGGACACCTCTAACTATGGCTACACCTTC.

This rearrangement joins TRBV2 to TRBJ1-6, with D possibly being TRBD1 (6 bases). V was clipped by 0 bases and J by 0 bases, with 21 bases between them. CDR1 and CDR2 from the germline V gene are SNHLY and FYNNEI. The CDR3 loop spans 21 amino acids. CDR3 nucleotide sequence: TGTGCCAGCAGTGAAGCGCTTCAGAGGCAGGGGCCAAGCTCCTATAATTCACCCCTCCACTTT. Protein sequence: CASSEALQRQGPSSYNSPLHF.

The chain joins TRBV6-5 to TRBJ2-1, with D perhaps matching TRBD1 or TRBD2 (5 bases each). V was trimmed by 4 bases and J by 6 bases, leaving 19 bases between them. This CDR3 spans 16 amino acids. Germline V gives CDR1 MNHEY, CDR2 SVGAGI. The CDR3 bases are TGTGCCAGCAGTTCTCTTCCAGGGTCCGGGACCAATGAGCAGTTCTTC. It codes for CASSSLPGSGTNEQFF.

This clone was counted only a few times. The CDR3 loop reads CASTLGWGSYNEQFF. The CDR3 DNA reads TGTGCCAGCACCCTAGGCTGGGGGTCCTACAATGAGCAGTTCTTC. This chain connects TRBV7-2 to TRBJ2-1; TRBD1 or TRBD2 may be the D gene (5 bases each). Trimming took 7 bases from V and 1 from J, leaving 14 bases between them. CDR3 length: 15 amino acids. Germline lookup yields CDR1 SGHTA and CDR2 FQGNSA.

The V call is TRBV7-9, the J call TRBJ2-4; TRBD1 matches 7 bases. Per the germline V gene, CDR1 is SEHNR and CDR2 is FQNEAQ (reference sequence). Germline trimming cut 4 bases from V and 0 bases from J; bases unmatched to any gene: 3. The CDR3 has 15 residues. CDR3 region: CASSSGTVAKNIQYF. The CDR3 DNA reads as TGTGCCAGCAGCTCTGGGACAGTAGCCAAAAACATTCAGTACTTC. Drawing the rest from reference TRBV7-9 and TRBJ2-4, the complete variable domain is DTGVSQNPRHKITKRGQNVTFRCDPISEHNRLYWYRQTLGQGPEFLTYFQNEAQLEKSRLLSDRFSAERPKGSFSTLEIQRTEQGDSAMYLCASSSGTVAKNIQYFGAGTRLSVL.

This rearrangement joins TRBV2 to TRBJ1-5; D unresolved. V lost 1 base and J 5 bases, leaving 12 bases between the germline ends. Germline V gene lookup returns CDR1 SNHLY and CDR2 FYNNEI. There are 15 residues in the CDR3. For the CDR3, the DNA is TGTGCCAGCAGTGAAGTTGATGGGGTTGATCAGCCCCAGCATTTT. This encodes CASSEVDGVDQPQHF.

This clone has only a few counts. V usage is TRBV29-1 and J usage is TRBJ1-4, with D possibly being TRBD1 (5 bases). Germline-derived CDR1 and CDR2 are SQVTM and ANQGSEA. V was cut by 4 bases and J by 8 bases, with 17 bases left in between. This CDR3 comprises 14 residues. CDR3 DNA sequence: TGCAGCGTTGGGGCTACGAGGGGTGGAGAAAAACTGTTTTTT. Translated: CSVGATRGGEKLFF.

This chain uses TRBV29-1 with TRBJ1-5, with a weak D call TRBD1 (5 bases). V was clipped by 4 bases and J by 5 bases, with 12 bases between them. Germline values: CDR1 SQVTM, CDR2 ANQGSEA. This CDR3 has 13 residues. This CDR3 reads CSVAGGKDQPQHF. The CDR3 bases are TGCAGCGTTGCCGGGGGTAAGGATCAGCCCCAGCATTTT.

CDR3 loop: CAWSSGQDYGYTF. The CDR3 coding sequence is TGTGCCTGGAGTTCCGGACAGGACTATGGCTACACCTTC. J is TRBJ1-2 and V is TRBV30; the match to TRBD1 covers 7 bases. The CDR3 has 13 residues. After removal of 2 bases from V and 3 bases from J, the junction contained 3 bases not matched to a gene. Germline loops: CDR1 GTSNPN, CDR2 SVGIG (reference sequence).